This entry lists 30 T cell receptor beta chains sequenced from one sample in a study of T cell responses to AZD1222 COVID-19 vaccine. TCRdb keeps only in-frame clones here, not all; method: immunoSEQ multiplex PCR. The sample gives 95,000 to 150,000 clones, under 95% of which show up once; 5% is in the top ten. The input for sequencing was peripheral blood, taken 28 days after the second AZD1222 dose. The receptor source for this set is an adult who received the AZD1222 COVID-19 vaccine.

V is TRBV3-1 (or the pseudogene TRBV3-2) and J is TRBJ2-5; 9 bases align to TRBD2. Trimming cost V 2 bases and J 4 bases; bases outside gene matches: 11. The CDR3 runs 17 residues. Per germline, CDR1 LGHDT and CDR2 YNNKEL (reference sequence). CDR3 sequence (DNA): TGTGCCAGCAGCCAACCCGTAACAGCGGGGGGTGGAGAGACCCAGTACTTC. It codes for CASSQPVTAGGGETQYF.

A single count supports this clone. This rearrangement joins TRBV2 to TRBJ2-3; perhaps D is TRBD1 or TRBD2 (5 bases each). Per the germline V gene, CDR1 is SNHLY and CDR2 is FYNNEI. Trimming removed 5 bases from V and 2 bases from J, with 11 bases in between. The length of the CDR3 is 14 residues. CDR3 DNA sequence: TGTGCCAGCAGTTCCGGGACCGCCACAGATACGCAGTATTTT. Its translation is CASSSGTATDTQYF. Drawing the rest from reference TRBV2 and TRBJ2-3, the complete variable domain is EPEVTQTPSHQVTQMGQEVILRCVPISNHLYFYWYRQILGQKVEFLVSFYNNEISEKSEIFDDQFSVERPDGSNFTLKIRSTKLEDSAMYFCASSSGTATDTQYFGPGTRLTVL.

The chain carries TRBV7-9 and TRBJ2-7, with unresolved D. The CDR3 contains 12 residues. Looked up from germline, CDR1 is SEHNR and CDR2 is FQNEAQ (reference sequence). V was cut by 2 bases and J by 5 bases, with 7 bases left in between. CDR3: CASSLQADEQYF. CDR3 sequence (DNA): TGTGCCAGCAGCTTACAGGCTGACGAGCAGTACTTC.

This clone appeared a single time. The CDR3 DNA is TGTGCCAGCAGTTTTGAGGGGCTTGACAATCAGCCCCAGCATTTT. It codes for CASSFEGLDNQPQHF. The chain recombines TRBV27 with TRBJ1-5; a weak D match, TRBD1 (5 bases). The CDR3 consists of 15 residues. V dropped 3 bases and J dropped 3 bases, with 12 bases sitting between them. Germline V lookup: CDR1 MNHEY, CDR2 SMNVEV (reference sequence).

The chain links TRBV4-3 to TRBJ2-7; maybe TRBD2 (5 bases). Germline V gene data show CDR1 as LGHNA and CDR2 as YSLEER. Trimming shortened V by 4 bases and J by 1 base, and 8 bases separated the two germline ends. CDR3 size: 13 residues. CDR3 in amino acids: CASSPWTSYEQYF. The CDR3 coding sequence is TGCGCCAGCAGCCCGTGGACTTCCTACGAGCAGTACTTC.

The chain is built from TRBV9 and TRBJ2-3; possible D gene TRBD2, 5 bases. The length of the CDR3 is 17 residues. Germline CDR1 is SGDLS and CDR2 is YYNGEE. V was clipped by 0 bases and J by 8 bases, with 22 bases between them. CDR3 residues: CASSVGSVGVGVVTQYF. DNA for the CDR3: TGTGCCAGCAGCGTAGGGAGTGTCGGGGTTGGTGTCGTTACGCAGTATTTT.

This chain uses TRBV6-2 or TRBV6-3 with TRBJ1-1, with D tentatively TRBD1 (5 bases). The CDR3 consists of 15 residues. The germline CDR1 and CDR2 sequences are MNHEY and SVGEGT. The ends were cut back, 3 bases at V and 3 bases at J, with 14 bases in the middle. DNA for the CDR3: TGTGCCAGCAGTTATAGCTCCCTGGGGGACACTGAAGCTTTCTTT. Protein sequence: CASSYSSLGDTEAFF.

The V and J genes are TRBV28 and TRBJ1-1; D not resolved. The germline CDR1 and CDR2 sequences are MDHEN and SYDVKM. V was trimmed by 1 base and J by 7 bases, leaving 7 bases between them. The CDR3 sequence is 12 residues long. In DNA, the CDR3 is TGTGCCAGCAGTTTATCCTGGGGTGAAGCTTTCTTT. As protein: CASSLSWGEAFF. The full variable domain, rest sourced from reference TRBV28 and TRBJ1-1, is DVKVTQSSRYLVKRTGEKVFLECVQDMDHENMFWYRQDPGLGLRLIYFSYDVKMKEKGDIPEGYSVSREKKERFSLILESASTNQTSMYLCASSLSWGEAFFGQGTRLTVV.

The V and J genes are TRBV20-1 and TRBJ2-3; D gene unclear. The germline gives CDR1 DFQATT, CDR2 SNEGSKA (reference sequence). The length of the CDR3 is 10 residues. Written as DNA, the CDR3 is TGCAGCGTGTCGACAGATACGCAGTATTTT. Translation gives CSVSTDTQYF.

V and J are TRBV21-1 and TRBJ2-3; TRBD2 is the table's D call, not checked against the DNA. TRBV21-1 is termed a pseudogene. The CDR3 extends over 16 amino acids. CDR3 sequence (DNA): TGTGCCAGCAGCCTAGCGAACCCGGGACTAGCAGATACGCAGTATTTT. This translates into CASSLANPGLADTQYF.

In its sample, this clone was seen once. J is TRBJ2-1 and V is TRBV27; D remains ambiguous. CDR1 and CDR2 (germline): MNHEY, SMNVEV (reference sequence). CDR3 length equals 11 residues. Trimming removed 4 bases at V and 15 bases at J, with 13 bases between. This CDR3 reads CASSSGRVLFF. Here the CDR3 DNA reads TGTGCCAGCAGTTCCGGACGGGTTCTGTTCTTC.

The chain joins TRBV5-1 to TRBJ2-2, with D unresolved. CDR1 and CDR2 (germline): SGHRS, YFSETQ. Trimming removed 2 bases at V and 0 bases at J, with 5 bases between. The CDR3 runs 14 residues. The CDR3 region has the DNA TGCGCCAGCAGCTTTGGGTCGAACACCGGGGAGCTGTTTTTT. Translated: CASSFGSNTGELFF.

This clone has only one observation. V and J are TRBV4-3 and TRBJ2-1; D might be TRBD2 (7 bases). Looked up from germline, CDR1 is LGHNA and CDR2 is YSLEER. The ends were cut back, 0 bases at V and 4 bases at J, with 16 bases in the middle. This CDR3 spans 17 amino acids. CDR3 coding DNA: TGCGCCAGCAGCCAAGACCACGCGGGGGCAAGATACAATGAGCAGTTCTTC. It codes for CASSQDHAGARYNEQFF.

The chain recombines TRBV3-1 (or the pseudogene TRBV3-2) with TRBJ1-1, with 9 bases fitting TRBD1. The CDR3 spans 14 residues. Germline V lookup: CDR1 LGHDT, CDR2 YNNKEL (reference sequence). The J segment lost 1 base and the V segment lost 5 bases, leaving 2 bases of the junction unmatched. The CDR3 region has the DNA TGTGCCAGCAGCGACAGGGGGGGGAACACTGAAGCTTTCTTT. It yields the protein CASSDRGGNTEAFF.

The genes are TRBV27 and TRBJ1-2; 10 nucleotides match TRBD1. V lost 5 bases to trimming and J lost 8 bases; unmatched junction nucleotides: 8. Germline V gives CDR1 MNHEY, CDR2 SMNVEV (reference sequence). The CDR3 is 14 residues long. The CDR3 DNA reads TGTGCCAGCAGTCCTAGACAGGGGGCTCAGGGCTACACCTTC. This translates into CASSPRQGAQGYTF.

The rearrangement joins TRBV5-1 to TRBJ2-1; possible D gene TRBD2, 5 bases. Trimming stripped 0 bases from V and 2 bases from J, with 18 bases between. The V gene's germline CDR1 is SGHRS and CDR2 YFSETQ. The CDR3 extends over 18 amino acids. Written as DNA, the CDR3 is TGCGCCAGCAGCTTGGCCGTAGCGATCGGCCCTACCTACAATGAGCAGTTCTTC. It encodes CASSLAVAIGPTYNEQFF.

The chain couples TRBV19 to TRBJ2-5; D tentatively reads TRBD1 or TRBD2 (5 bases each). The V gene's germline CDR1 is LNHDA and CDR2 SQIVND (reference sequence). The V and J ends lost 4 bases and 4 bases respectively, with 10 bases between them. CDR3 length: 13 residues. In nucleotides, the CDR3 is TGTGCCAGTAGTACCCAGGGAGCAGAGACCCAGTACTTC. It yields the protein CASSTQGAETQYF.

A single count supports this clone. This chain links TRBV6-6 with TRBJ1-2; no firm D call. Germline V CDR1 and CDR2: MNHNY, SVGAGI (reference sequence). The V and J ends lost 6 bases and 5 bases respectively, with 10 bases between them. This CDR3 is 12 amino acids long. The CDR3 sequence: CASSSGDYGYTF. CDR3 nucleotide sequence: TGTGCCAGCAGCAGCGGGGATTATGGCTACACCTTC.

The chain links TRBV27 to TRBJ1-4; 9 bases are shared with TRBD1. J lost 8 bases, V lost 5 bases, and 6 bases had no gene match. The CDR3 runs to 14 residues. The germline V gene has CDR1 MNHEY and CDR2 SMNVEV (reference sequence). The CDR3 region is CASSRGQGYEKLFF. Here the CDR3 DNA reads TGTGCCAGCAGTAGGGGACAGGGATACGAAAAACTGTTTTTT.

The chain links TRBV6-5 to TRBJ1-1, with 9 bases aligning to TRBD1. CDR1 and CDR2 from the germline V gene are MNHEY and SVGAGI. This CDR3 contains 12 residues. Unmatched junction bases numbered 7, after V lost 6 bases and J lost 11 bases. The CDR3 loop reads CASSLNRGLAFF. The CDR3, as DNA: TGTGCCAGCAGCCTTAACAGGGGGCTGGCTTTCTTT.

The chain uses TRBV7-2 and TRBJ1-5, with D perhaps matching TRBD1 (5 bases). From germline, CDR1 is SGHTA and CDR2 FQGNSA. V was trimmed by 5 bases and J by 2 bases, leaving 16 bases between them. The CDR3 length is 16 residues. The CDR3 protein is CASSLGHFRGNQPQHF. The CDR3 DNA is TGTGCCAGCAGCCTGGGGCATTTCCGGGGCAATCAGCCCCAGCATTTT.

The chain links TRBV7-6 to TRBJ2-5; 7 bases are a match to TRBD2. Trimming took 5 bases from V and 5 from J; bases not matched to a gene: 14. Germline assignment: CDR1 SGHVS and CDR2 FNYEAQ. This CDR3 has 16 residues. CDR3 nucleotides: TGTGCCAGCAGCACCTCCGGACTAGGGTACTGGGAGACCCAGTACTTC. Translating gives CASSTSGLGYWETQYF. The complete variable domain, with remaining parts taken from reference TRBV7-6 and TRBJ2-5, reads GAGVSQSPRYKVTKRGQDVALRCDPISGHVSLYWYRQALGQGPEFLTYFNYEAQQDKSGLPNDRFSAERPEGSISTLTIQRTEQRDSAMYRCASSTSGLGYWETQYFGPGTRLLVL.

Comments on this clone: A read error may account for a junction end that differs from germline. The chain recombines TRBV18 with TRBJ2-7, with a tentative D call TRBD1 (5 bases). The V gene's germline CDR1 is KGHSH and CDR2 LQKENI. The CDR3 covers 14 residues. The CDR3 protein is CASSSPDSSYEQYF. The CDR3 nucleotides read TGTGCCAGCTCATCACCAGACAGCTCCTACGAGCAGTACTTC.

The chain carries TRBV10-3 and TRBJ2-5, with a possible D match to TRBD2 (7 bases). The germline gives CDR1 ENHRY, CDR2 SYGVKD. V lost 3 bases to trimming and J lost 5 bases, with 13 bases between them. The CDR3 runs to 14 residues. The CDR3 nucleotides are TGTGCCATCAGTGACGGGGGGCTAGTCGAGACCCAGTACTTC. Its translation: CAISDGGLVETQYF.

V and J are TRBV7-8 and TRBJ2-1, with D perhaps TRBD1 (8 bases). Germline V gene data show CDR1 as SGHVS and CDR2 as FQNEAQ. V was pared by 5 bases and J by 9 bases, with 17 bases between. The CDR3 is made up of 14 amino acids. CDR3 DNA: TGTGCCAGCAGCCGCGGACAGGGACTAACTGAGCAGTTCTTC. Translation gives CASSRGQGLTEQFF.

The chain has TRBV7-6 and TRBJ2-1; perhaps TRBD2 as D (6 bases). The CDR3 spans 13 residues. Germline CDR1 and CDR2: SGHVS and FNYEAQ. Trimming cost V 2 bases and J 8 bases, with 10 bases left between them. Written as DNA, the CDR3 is TGTGCCAGCAGCTTAATGGGAGGCGATGAGCAGTTCTTC. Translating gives CASSLMGGDEQFF.

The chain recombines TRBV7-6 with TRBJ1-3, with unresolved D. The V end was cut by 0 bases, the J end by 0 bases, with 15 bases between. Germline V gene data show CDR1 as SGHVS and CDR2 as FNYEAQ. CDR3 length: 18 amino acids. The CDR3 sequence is CASSLAVRGIFSGNTIYF. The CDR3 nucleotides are TGTGCCAGCAGCTTAGCAGTACGAGGAATCTTCTCTGGAAACACCATATATTTT.

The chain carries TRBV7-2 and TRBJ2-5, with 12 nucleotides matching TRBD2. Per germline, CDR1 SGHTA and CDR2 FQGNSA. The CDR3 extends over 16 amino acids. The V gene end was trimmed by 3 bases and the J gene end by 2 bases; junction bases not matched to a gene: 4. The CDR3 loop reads CASSFPGLAGQETQYF. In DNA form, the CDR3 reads TGTGCCAGCAGCTTTCCGGGACTAGCGGGTCAAGAGACCCAGTACTTC.

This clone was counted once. In DNA, the CDR3 is TGTGCCAGCAGCGCGACAGCTAGCACAGATACGCAGTATTTT. Its translation is CASSATASTDTQYF. J is TRBJ2-3 and V is TRBV7-2; the D gene is possibly TRBD1 (5 bases). V dropped 5 bases and J dropped 0 bases, with 9 bases sitting between them. CDR1 is SGHTA and CDR2 is FQGNSA in the germline V gene. The CDR3 length is 14 residues.

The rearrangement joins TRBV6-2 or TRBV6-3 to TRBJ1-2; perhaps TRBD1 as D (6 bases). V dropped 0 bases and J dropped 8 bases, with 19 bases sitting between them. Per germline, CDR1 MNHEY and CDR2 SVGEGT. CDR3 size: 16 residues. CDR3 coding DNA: TGTGCCAGCAGTTACTCAGTGGGACGGACAGACGGGGGCTACACCTTC. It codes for CASSYSVGRTDGGYTF.